This record concerns one TCR beta chain sequence. What it binds is not known. At one boundary the junction diverges from the germline segment, which might be a read error. Clones were sequenced by immunoSEQ multiplex PCR, and TCRdb holds only the in-frame ones, with some missing. The sample lists 60,000 to 100,000 clones, approximately 80% occurring once. This entry belongs to a study of OX40 agonist ivuxolimab in advanced cancers. The wider study: Males comprised about 84% of the group, whose mean age was approximately 60 years (range roughly 20 to 85). Overall study findings and caveats: Also showing low normalized T-cell clonal expansion were some of the nonresponders. At 0.1 to 3.0 mg/kg, CD4+ and CD8+ blood T cells expanded clonally by week 6.

Baseline was the first blood sampling point, followed by cycle 4 day 1 and cycle 7 day 1. The germline V gene has CDR1 SGHRS and CDR2 YFSETQ. The CDR3 has 12 amino acids. This receptor was obtained from an adult with an advanced solid tumor such as melanoma, head and neck, liver or kidney cancer. V gene TRBV5-1 combines with J gene TRBJ2-3; the D is unclear. Specimen: CD4+ or CD8+ T cells sorted from blood, collected in a trial of the OX40 agonist ivuxolimab. For the CDR3, the DNA is TGCGCCAGCCGCTTCCAAGCAGATACGCAGTATTTT. Encoded protein: CASRFQADTQYF. The entire variable domain, with the rest obtained from reference TRBV5-1 and TRBJ2-3, is as follows: KAGVTQTPRYLIKTRGQQVTLSCSPISGHRSVSWYQQTPGQGLQFLFEYFSETQRNKGNFPGRFSGRQFSNSRSEMNVSTLELGDSALYLCASRFQADTQYFGPGTRLTVL.